This TCR beta chain was identified in a study of shared clonotypes between healthy human individuals. Once extracted for a subset, genomic DNA was divided evenly among several immunoSEQ plates. In the study's own analysis: Because ImmunoSEQ provided only junction sequences with no quality scores, the filtering differed. Profiled with immunoSEQ multiplex PCR; TCRdb holds only in-frame clones, not every one. V and J calls plus clone size are reproduced from that table; the DNA served to infer D and trimming. The sample consists of about 870,000 clones, about 92% of them appearing once. Findings of the study overall: Sorted-subset samples were not fully sequenced, rarefaction indicated.

V lost 5 bases, J lost 7 bases, and 18 bases stayed unmatched. This CDR3 has 19 residues. CDR1 is SEHNR, CDR2 FQNEAQ, per germline (reference sequence). CD45RO-negative cells were positively selected for CCR7, leaving out terminally differentiated effector memory CD45RA+ cells. Details on this clone: Antigen specificity is unknown.

The rearrangement links TRBV7-9 to TRBJ2-1; 12 nucleotides line up with TRBD2. This clonotype originated in a man aged 25-45 years in good health. Sequencing used naive CD8+ T cells sorted from blood. The CDR3: CASSLTSGRSPGYYNEQFF. The CDR3, as DNA: TGTGCCAGCAGCCTAACTAGCGGGAGGTCCCCAGGGTACTATAATGAGCAGTTCTTC. Full variable domain (rest looked up from reference TRBV7-9 and TRBJ2-1): DTGVSQNPRHKITKRGQNVTFRCDPISEHNRLYWYRQTLGQGPEFLTYFQNEAQLEKSRLLSDRFSAERPKGSFSTLEIQRTEQGDSAMYLCASSLTSGRSPGYYNEQFFGPGTRLTVL.